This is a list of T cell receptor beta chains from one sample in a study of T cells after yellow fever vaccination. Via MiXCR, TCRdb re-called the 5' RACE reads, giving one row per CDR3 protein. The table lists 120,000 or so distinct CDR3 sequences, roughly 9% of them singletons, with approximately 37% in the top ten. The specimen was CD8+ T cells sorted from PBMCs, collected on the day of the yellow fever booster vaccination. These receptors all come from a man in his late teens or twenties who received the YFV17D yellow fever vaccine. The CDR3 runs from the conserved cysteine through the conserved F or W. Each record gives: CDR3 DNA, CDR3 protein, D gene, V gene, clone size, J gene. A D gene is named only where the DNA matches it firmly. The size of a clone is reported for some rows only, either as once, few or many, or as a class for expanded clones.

CDR3 DNA: TGCAGCGTTGAAAGGGATGTGAATGAAAAACTGTTTTTT
CDR3 protein: CSVERDVNEKLFF
D gene: -
V gene: TRBV29-1
clone size: -
J gene: TRBJ1-4

CDR3 DNA: TGTGCCAGCACCCAGAGGAAGAGGGGAATTATTGGCAATCAGCCCCAGCATTTT
CDR3 protein: CASTQRKRGIIGNQPQHF
D gene: -
V gene: TRBV7-8
clone size: -
J gene: TRBJ1-5

CDR3 DNA: TGCGCCAGCAGCTTCTTGGACAGGGGCAATGAGCAGTTCTTC
CDR3 protein: CASSFLDRGNEQFF
D gene: TRBD1
V gene: TRBV5-1
clone size: many
J gene: TRBJ2-1

CDR3 DNA: TGCGCCAGCAGCCAGAGTAGGGGGAACTATGGCTACACCTTC
CDR3 protein: CASSQSRGNYGYTF
D gene: -
V gene: TRBV4-1
clone size: -
J gene: TRBJ1-2

CDR3 DNA: TGTGCCAGCAGTCCTAGCGTTGTCGGCACAGATACGCAGTATTTT
CDR3 protein: CASSPSVVGTDTQYF
D gene: -
V gene: TRBV5-6
clone size: few
J gene: TRBJ2-3

CDR3 DNA: TGTGCCAGCTCACCAGGAGGGGGCCGTAGCAATCAGCCCCAGCATTTT
CDR3 protein: CASSPGGGRSNQPQHF
D gene: TRBD1
V gene: TRBV18
clone size: -
J gene: TRBJ1-5

CDR3 DNA: TGCAGTGCTAGAGTCAGTAACCAAGAGACCCAGTACTTC
CDR3 protein: CSARVSNQETQYF
D gene: -
V gene: TRBV20-1
clone size: -
J gene: TRBJ2-5

CDR3 DNA: TGTGCCAGCAGTTACCCCCCAGGCGGGGGGCCGGAAGATACGCAGTATTTT
CDR3 protein: CASSYPPGGGPEDTQYF
D gene: TRBD2
V gene: TRBV6-2/TRBV6-3
clone size: -
J gene: TRBJ2-3

CDR3 DNA: TGCGCCAGCAGCTCGCTAGGGAACAATGAGCAGTTCTTC
CDR3 protein: CASSSLGNNEQFF
D gene: -
V gene: TRBV5-1
clone size: -
J gene: TRBJ2-1

CDR3 DNA: TGTGCCAGCAGCCCGACCGAGGGTGCGAACACTGAAGCTTTCTTT
CDR3 protein: CASSPTEGANTEAFF
D gene: -
V gene: TRBV3-2
clone size: -
J gene: TRBJ1-1

CDR3 DNA: TGCAGTGCTGGGGACGACAGGCGCGCAGATACGCAGTATTTT
CDR3 protein: CSAGDDRRADTQYF
D gene: -
V gene: TRBV20-1
clone size: -
J gene: TRBJ2-3

CDR3 DNA: TGTGCCACCAGCAGAGATCCGGCCGTGGGCACTGAAGCTTTCTTT
CDR3 protein: CATSRDPAVGTEAFF
D gene: -
V gene: TRBV15
clone size: -
J gene: TRBJ1-1

CDR3 DNA: TGTGCCAGCAGCCCGGGATCATGGACAGGGGTATTCGGCAATGAGCAGTTCTTC
CDR3 protein: CASSPGSWTGVFGNEQFF
D gene: TRBD1
V gene: TRBV7-8
clone size: -
J gene: TRBJ2-1

CDR3 DNA: TGTGCCAGCAGCCAAGATGTCTCGGAGTACACTGAAGCTTTCTTT
CDR3 protein: CASSQDVSEYTEAFF
D gene: -
V gene: TRBV3-1
clone size: -
J gene: TRBJ1-1

CDR3 DNA: TGTGCCAGCAGCTTAGTTAGTAACGGGGAGCTGTTTTTT
CDR3 protein: CASSLVSNGELFF
D gene: -
V gene: TRBV11-1
clone size: few
J gene: TRBJ2-2

CDR3 DNA: TGCGCCAGCAGCCTGGAACTAGCGGGGTTCACAGATACGCAGTATTTT
CDR3 protein: CASSLELAGFTDTQYF
D gene: TRBD2
V gene: TRBV5-1
clone size: -
J gene: TRBJ2-3

CDR3 DNA: TGCAGCGTTGAAGCGAGACAGGCCCGGACCCAGTACTTC
CDR3 protein: CSVEARQARTQYF
D gene: -
V gene: TRBV29-1
clone size: -
J gene: TRBJ2-5